The 20 T cell receptor beta chains below all came from one sample that was sequenced in a study of blood T cell repertoires in COVID-19. TCRdb keeps only in-frame clones here, not all; method: immunoSEQ multiplex PCR. The repertoire holds around 71,000 clones, with approximately 89% as singletons. Sequenced: peripheral blood. The receptors shown here come from a man aged 80 or over with acute or convalescent COVID-19.

The chain combines TRBV5-1 with TRBJ2-7, with 9 bases fitting TRBD1. The trim removed 4 bases at V and 4 bases at J, leaving 9 bases unmatched. CDR1 is SGHRS and CDR2 is YFSETQ in the germline V gene. The CDR3 runs to 15 residues. The chain's CDR3 is CASSVGGQGVYEQYF. The CDR3 DNA reads TGCGCCAGCAGCGTGGGGGGACAGGGAGTTTACGAGCAGTACTTC.

This clone is medium-sized. In DNA, the CDR3 is TGTGCCAGCAGCCCGAACAGCAGGAACCAGCATTTT. Translation: CASSPNSRNQHF. The gene calls are TRBV7-9 and TRBJ1-5, with D unclear. The V gene's germline CDR1 is SEHNR and CDR2 FQNEAQ (reference sequence). This CDR3 comprises 12 residues. Trimming cost V 5 bases and J 12 bases, with 14 bases left between them. Based on the CDR3 plus reference TRBV7-9 and TRBJ1-5, the full variable domain is DTGVSQNPRHKITKRGQNVTFRCDPISEHNRLYWYRQTLGQGPEFLTYFQNEAQLEKSRLLSDRFSAERPKGSFSTLEIQRTEQGDSAMYLCASSPNSRNQHFGDGTRLSIL.

This clone was recorded only once. The chain has TRBV6-5 and TRBJ2-7; D is perhaps TRBD1 (6 bases). Trimming removed 1 base from V and 4 bases from J, with 11 bases in between. Per germline, CDR1 MNHEY and CDR2 SVGAGI. The CDR3 is 14 residues long. CDR3 protein: CASSYFTGYYEQYF. DNA of the CDR3: TGTGCCAGCAGTTACTTTACAGGGTATTACGAGCAGTACTTC.

The rearrangement joins TRBV6-4 to TRBJ1-6, with D unclear. CDR1 MRHNA and CDR2 SNTAGT come from the germline V gene. There are 16 residues in the CDR3. V was clipped by 7 bases and J by 6 bases, with 19 bases between them. Here the CDR3 reads CASTERRRRVNSPLHF. The CDR3 DNA sequence: TGTGCCAGCACTGAAAGAAGGAGACGAGTTAATTCACCCCTCCACTTT.

The chain carries TRBV27 and TRBJ2-1, with 14 positions matching TRBD2. The germline gives CDR1 MNHEY, CDR2 SMNVEV (reference sequence). This CDR3 region has 17 residues. The J segment lost 3 bases and the V segment lost 3 bases, leaving 4 bases of the junction unmatched. As DNA, the CDR3 is TGTGCCAGCAGTTTGGGGACTAGCGGGAGTATCTACAATGAGCAGTTCTTC. This codes for CASSLGTSGSIYNEQFF.

The V call is TRBV7-2, the J call TRBJ1-6; possible D gene TRBD1, 5 bases. The CDR3 has 15 amino acids. Germline V lookup: CDR1 SGHTA, CDR2 FQGNSA. V was pared by 0 bases and J by 9 bases, with 12 bases between. CDR3 bases: TGTGCCAGCAGCTTAGCCGGCAGGGCCGGTTCACCCCTCCACTTT. Its translation is CASSLAGRAGSPLHF.

This clone was seen a handful of times. The gene calls are TRBV19 and TRBJ1-5, with TRBD1 identical over 8 bases. V shed 1 base, J shed 3 bases, and the junction held 5 bases outside the gene matches. This CDR3 comprises 16 residues. Germline V gives CDR1 LNHDA, CDR2 SQIVND (reference sequence). The CDR3 DNA reads as TGTGCCAGTAGTATAGGAAGGGACAGGAACAATCAGCCCCAGCATTTT. The encoded protein is CASSIGRDRNNQPQHF.

This chain links TRBV2 with TRBJ1-5; 9 bases are a match to TRBD1. CDR3 size: 15 residues. Germline lookup yields CDR1 SNHLY and CDR2 FYNNEI. Trimming took 6 bases from V and 4 from J; bases not matched to a gene: 7. The CDR3 here is CASRPTGGPNQPQHF. CDR3 nucleotide sequence: TGTGCCAGCAGGCCCACAGGGGGCCCGAATCAGCCCCAGCATTTT.

CDR3 residues: CASSPLRENQPQHF. The CDR3 DNA follows: TGTGCCAGCAGCCCCCTCAGGGAAAATCAGCCCCAGCATTTT. This chain uses TRBV28 with TRBJ1-5, with D tentatively TRBD1 (5 bases). Germline V gene lookup returns CDR1 MDHEN and CDR2 SYDVKM. V dropped 6 bases and J dropped 4 bases, with 13 bases sitting between them. This CDR3 contains 14 residues.

V is TRBV7-2 and J is TRBJ2-5; TRBD1 matches at 8 bases. CDR1 and CDR2 (germline): SGHTA, FQGNSA. J lost 4 bases, V lost 4 bases, and 8 bases had no gene match. This CDR3 spans 15 amino acids. The CDR3 region has the DNA TGTGCCAGCAGCTCCCCGACAGGGGTGGCAGAGACCCAGTACTTC. Its translation is CASSSPTGVAETQYF.

V gene TRBV9 combines with J gene TRBJ2-5, with D uncertain. The CDR3 sequence is 13 residues long. Per germline, CDR1 SGDLS and CDR2 YYNGEE. V lost 4 bases, J lost 5 bases, and 12 bases lay in between. CDR3 protein: CASSPATGETQYF. CDR3 coding DNA: TGTGCCAGCAGCCCTGCGACTGGGGAGACCCAGTACTTC.

The rearrangement joins TRBV7-9 to TRBJ1-1, with TRBD1 identical over 7 bases. This CDR3 has 13 residues. Germline values: CDR1 SEHNR, CDR2 FQNEAQ (reference sequence). The ends lost 2 bases at V and 4 bases at J; junction bases unmatched: 1. In nucleotides, the CDR3 is TGTGCCAGCAGCTTACAGGGGGGCACTGAAGCTTTCTTT. Translating gives CASSLQGGTEAFF.

The count of this clone is one. The chain links TRBV28 to TRBJ1-5; possibly TRBD1 for D (5 bases). Germline V gene lookup returns CDR1 MDHEN and CDR2 SYDVKM. Trimming removed 3 bases from V and 3 bases from J, with 12 bases in between. The CDR3 contains 15 residues. The CDR3 spells CASSFPRDNNQPQHF. The CDR3 region has the DNA TGTGCCAGCAGTTTTCCCAGGGATAACAATCAGCCCCAGCATTTT.

This chain uses TRBV19 with TRBJ2-2; TRBD1 might be the D (5 bases). V was trimmed by 1 base and J by 5 bases, leaving 8 bases between them. CDR1 and CDR2 (germline): LNHDA, SQIVND (reference sequence). The CDR3 has 14 residues. CDR3 coding DNA: TGTGCCAGTAGTATAGGACAGCCGACCGGGGAGCTGTTTTTT. It specifies CASSIGQPTGELFF.

The CDR3 loop reads CATSGQGESTDTQYF. The CDR3 DNA reads as TGTGCCACCAGTGGACAGGGGGAAAGCACAGATACGCAGTATTTT. The chain couples TRBV24-1 to TRBJ2-3; TRBD1 aligns across 9 bases. This CDR3 contains 15 residues. V was clipped by 5 bases and J by 0 bases; unmatched bases: 2. Germline values: CDR1 KGHDR, CDR2 SFDVKD.

The CDR3 loop reads CSVTGQGPYEQYF. The CDR3 DNA sequence: TGCAGCGTTACGGGACAGGGGCCTTACGAGCAGTACTTC. The V call is TRBV29-1, the J call TRBJ2-7; 10 bases line up with TRBD1. V lost 5 bases to trimming and J lost 4 bases; unmatched junction nucleotides: 5. The CDR3 runs to 13 residues. CDR1 is SQVTM and CDR2 is ANQGSEA in the germline V gene.

This chain uses TRBV28 with TRBJ1-5; 8 positions match TRBD1. With V trimmed by 5 bases and J by 7 bases, 7 bases remained unmatched. This CDR3 comprises 14 residues. Germline V CDR1 and CDR2: MDHEN, SYDVKM. CDR3 in amino acids: CASSPTGGGQPQHF. CDR3 DNA: TGTGCCAGCAGTCCAACAGGGGGAGGGCAGCCCCAGCATTTT. The variable domain in full, completed from reference TRBV28 and TRBJ1-5, reads DVKVTQSSRYLVKRTGEKVFLECVQDMDHENMFWYRQDPGLGLRLIYFSYDVKMKEKGDIPEGYSVSREKKERFSLILESASTNQTSMYLCASSPTGGGQPQHFGDGTRLSIL.

This chain uses TRBV7-2 with TRBJ1-5; 10 bases align to TRBD1. The CDR3 runs to 16 residues. Germline-derived CDR1 and CDR2 are SGHTA and FQGNSA. Unmatched junction bases numbered 10, after V lost 5 bases and J lost 6 bases. The CDR3 is CASSIAGTGAGQPQHF. The CDR3 DNA reads as TGTGCCAGCAGCATCGCCGGGACAGGGGCGGGTCAGCCCCAGCATTTT.

J is TRBJ2-2 and V is TRBV7-6; 9 bases fit TRBD1. The germline CDR1 and CDR2 sequences are SGHVS and FNYEAQ. There are 19 residues in the CDR3. Trimming took 1 base from V and 3 from J; bases not matched to a gene: 12. The CDR3 DNA reads TGTGCCAGCAGCTTAGGGTCTTGGACAGGGGATCGGGACACCGGGGAGCTGTTTTTT. Residues: CASSLGSWTGDRDTGELFF. The full variable domain, with the rest looked up from reference TRBV7-6 and TRBJ2-2, is GAGVSQSPRYKVTKRGQDVALRCDPISGHVSLYWYRQALGQGPEFLTYFNYEAQQDKSGLPNDRFSAERPEGSISTLTIQRTEQRDSAMYRCASSLGSWTGDRDTGELFFGEGSRLTVL.

V usage is TRBV19 and J usage is TRBJ2-3, with D tentatively TRBD2 (6 bases). There are 14 residues in the CDR3. Trimming stripped 5 bases from V and 2 bases from J, with 11 bases between. Germline values: CDR1 LNHDA, CDR2 SQIVND (reference sequence). This chain's CDR3 is CASSGSGPTDTQYF. The CDR3 nucleotides are TGTGCCAGTAGTGGTAGCGGCCCCACAGATACGCAGTATTTT.